This is a list of T cell receptor beta chains from one sample in a study of cytomegalovirus exposure and HLA in healthy donors. Libraries were prepared by immunoSEQ multiplex PCR; TCRdb keeps only in-frame clonotypes and omits some of them. The table shows under 80,000 clones, with 90% to 95% occurring only once. Source material: PBMCs. Receptor source: a woman between 18 and 30 years old in good health and CMV-seronegative. CDR3s include the opening cysteine and the closing phenylalanine or tryptophan. D genes are given only for firm matches. Clone size is shown for a subset of rows, as once, few, many or a class of expanded clone.

V	J	D	length	size	CDR3	DNA
TRBV2	TRBJ2-1	.	15	.	CASSEVLGNYNEQFF	TGTGCCAGCAGTGAGGTACTAGGCAACTACAATGAGCAGTTCTTC
TRBV27	TRBJ2-7	TRBD2	16	.	CASSLGAGLAFYEQYF	TGTGCCAGCAGTTTAGGGGCGGGACTAGCTTTCTACGAGCAGTACTTC
TRBV18	TRBJ2-1	.	15	.	CASSTPPTDLSEQFF	TGTGCCAGCTCCACCCCACCGACAGATCTTAGTGAGCAGTTCTTC
TRBV14	TRBJ2-7	TRBD2	17	.	CASSLRELAGVSYEQYF	TGTGCCAGCAGCCTGCGGGAACTAGCGGGAGTATCGTACGAGCAGTACTTC
TRBV14	TRBJ2-5	TRBD2	15	.	CASSQRAGGMETQYF	TGTGCCAGCAGCCAGCGAGCGGGGGGGATGGAGACCCAGTACTTC
TRBV30	TRBJ1-1	.	12	.	CAWSPAGYEAFF	TGTGCCTGGAGTCCCGCGGGCTATGAAGCTTTCTTT
TRBV4-1	TRBJ1-1	.	16	.	CASSQDSGRRNTEAFF	TGCGCCAGCAGCCAAGATAGCGGACGGCGGAACACTGAAGCTTTCTTT
TRBV28	TRBJ1-2	TRBD1	14	.	CASSQYRGDYGYTF	TGTGCCAGCAGTCAGTACAGGGGGGACTATGGCTACACCTTC
TRBV10-3	TRBJ2-7	.	12	.	CAISEYTYEQYF	TGTGCCATCAGTGAGTACACCTACGAGCAGTACTTC
TRBV5-4	TRBJ2-4	TRBD2	16	.	CASSWTSGGAVDIQYF	TGTGCCAGCAGCTGGACTAGCGGGGGGGCCGTGGACATTCAGTACTTC
TRBV7-9	TRBJ2-7	TRBD1	14	.	CASSLGQASYEQYF	TGTGCCAGCAGCCTCGGACAGGCTTCCTACGAGCAGTACTTC
TRBV9	TRBJ2-1	.	14	.	CASSLGPKYNEQFF	TGTGCCAGCAGCCTAGGGCCAAAATACAATGAGCAGTTCTTC
TRBV10-3	TRBJ2-7	TRBD1	15	once	CAISVGRGFSYEQYF	TGTGCCATCAGTGTGGGCAGGGGGTTCTCCTACGAGCAGTACTTC
TRBV5-4	TRBJ1-1	.	13	.	CASSLATNTEAFF	TGTGCCAGCAGCTTGGCTACCAACACTGAAGCTTTCTTT
TRBV6-1	TRBJ1-4	.	14	.	CASNPGVIHEKLFF	TGTGCCAGCAATCCAGGGGTAATACATGAAAAACTGTTTTTT
TRBV28	TRBJ1-5	TRBD1	15	.	CASSNIDRVAQPQHF	TGTGCCAGCAGCAACATCGACAGGGTGGCTCAGCCCCAGCATTTT
TRBV4-1	TRBJ2-7	.	14	.	CASRGGVNTYEQYF	TGCGCCAGCAGAGGGGGGGTGAATACCTACGAGCAGTACTTC
TRBV27	TRBJ2-3	TRBD2	14	.	CASSLLAGSDTQYF	TGTGCCAGCAGTTTACTAGCGGGATCAGATACGCAGTATTTT
TRBV7-8	TRBJ1-2	.	15	.	CASSLANRANYGYTF	TGTGCCAGCAGCTTAGCGAACAGAGCTAACTATGGCTACACCTTC
TRBV11-3	TRBJ2-5	TRBD2	17	.	CASSPWTSGRQQETQYF	TGTGCCAGCAGCCCATGGACTAGCGGGAGACAACAAGAGACCCAGTACTTC